The clone carrying this T cell receptor beta chain was seen many times. TCR beta CDR3 regions were amplified from RNA. Initially, a first-round RT-PCR of the TCR CDR3 employed the HTBI primer set. TCRdb passed the multiplex PCR reads through MiXCR, listing each CDR3 protein once. This table holds roughly 180,000 distinct CDR3 sequences, about 15% found once. Germline V gene sequence: CDR1 MNHNS, CDR2 SASEGT. Trimming removed 1 base at V and 0 bases at J, with 9 bases between. The CDR3 has 15 residues. This entry belongs to a study of T cells in Graves' hyperthyroidism and ophthalmopathy. The study based diagnoses on clinical symptoms, serum thyroxine and TRAb, thyroid ultrasound and orbital computed tomography. The PBMCs were sourced from fresh peripheral blood (approximately 10 ml).

The specimen was blood. The J gene is TRBJ1-1, the V gene TRBV6-1; D is unclear. This TCR was recovered from a woman between 45 and 60 years old with Graves' hyperthyroidism. In nucleotides, the CDR3 is TGTGCCAGCAGTGAAGGACGGTACATGAACACTGAAGCTTTCTTT. Amino acid sequence: CASSEGRYMNTEAFF.